This TCR beta chain was sequenced in a study of blood T cell repertoires in COVID-19. Study-level information: Collection of acute and convalescent COVID-19 samples took place in the United States, Italy and Spain.

The CDR3 consists of 14 residues. V was clipped by 1 base and J by 6 bases; unmatched bases: 0. CDR1 PRHDT and CDR2 FYEKMQ come from the germline V gene (reference sequence). As originally analysed: Scientists estimated how many nucleated cells there were by amplifying reference gene primers. Libraries were prepared by immunoSEQ multiplex PCR; TCRdb keeps only in-frame clonotypes and omits some of them. D and trimming were read from the DNA, whereas the V and J calls and clone size are those reported in that table. The table has roughly 81,000 clones, around 80% seen once. The source is a man at least 80 years old with active or convalescent COVID-19. Sequencing was done on a sample of peripheral blood. This rearrangement joins TRBV13 to TRBJ1-6; 7 positions agree with TRBD1. CDR3 amino acids: CASSLDRGNSPLHF. Here the CDR3 DNA reads TGTGCCAGCAGCTTAGACAGGGGTAATTCACCCCTCCACTTT. The whole variable domain, remainder taken from reference TRBV13 and TRBJ1-6, is AAGVIQSPRHLIKEKRETATLKCYPIPRHDTVYWYQQGPGQDPQFLISFYEKMQSDKGSIPDRFSAQQFSDYHSELNMSSLELGDSALYFCASSLDRGNSPLHFGNGTRLTVT.